The entry that follows covers one T cell receptor (beta chain) sequence. Authors' data handling: Nucleated cell number was recorded as an estimate derived from reference gene primer amplification. Here immunoSEQ multiplex PCR was the method, and the copy in TCRdb shows in-frame clones only, minus some. V, J and clone size derive from that table, while D and trimming were established from the DNA sequence. The data hold just under 350,000 clones, with around 82% observed a single time. This CDR3 has 17 amino acids. CDR1 is SGDLS and CDR2 is YYNGEE in the germline V gene. Unmatched junction bases numbered 7, after V lost 0 bases and J lost 3 bases. The record originates from a study of blood T cell repertoires in COVID-19. Overall study: Specimens from acute and convalescent COVID-19 originated in the United States, Italy and Spain. Nucleic acid was either cDNA or gDNA, and it came from T cells, B-cell-depleted T cells, or PBMCs.

Sequenced material: peripheral blood. The sequence derives from a man aged 30-40 years with active or convalescent COVID-19. The chain is built from TRBV9 and TRBJ2-1; 9 bases line up with TRBD2. CDR3 in DNA: TGTGCCAGCAGCGTAGCGGCTAGCGGGGCCGGCTACAATGAGCAGTTCTTC. Translation: CASSVAASGAGYNEQFF.